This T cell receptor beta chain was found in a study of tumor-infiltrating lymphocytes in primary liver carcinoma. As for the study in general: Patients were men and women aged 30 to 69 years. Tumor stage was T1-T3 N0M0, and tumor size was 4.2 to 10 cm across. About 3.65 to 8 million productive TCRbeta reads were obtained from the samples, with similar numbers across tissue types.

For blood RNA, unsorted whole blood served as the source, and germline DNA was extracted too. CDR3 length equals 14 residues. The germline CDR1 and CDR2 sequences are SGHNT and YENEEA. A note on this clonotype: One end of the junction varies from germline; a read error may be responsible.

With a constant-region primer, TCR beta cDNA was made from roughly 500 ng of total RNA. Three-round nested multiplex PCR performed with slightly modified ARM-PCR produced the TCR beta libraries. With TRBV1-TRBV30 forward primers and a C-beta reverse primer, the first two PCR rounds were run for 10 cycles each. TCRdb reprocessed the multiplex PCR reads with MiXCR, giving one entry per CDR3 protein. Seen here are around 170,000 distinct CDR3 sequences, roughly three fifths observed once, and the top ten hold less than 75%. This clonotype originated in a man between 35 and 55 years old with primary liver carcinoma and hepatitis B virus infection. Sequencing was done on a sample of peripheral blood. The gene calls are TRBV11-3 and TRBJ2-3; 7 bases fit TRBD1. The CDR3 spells CTSSPGTGTDTQYF. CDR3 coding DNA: TGTACCAGCAGCCCCGGGACAGGCACAGATACGCAGTATTTT.